A selection of T cell receptor beta chains follows, all from one sample in a study of CD8 T cells in ankylosing spondylitis. TCRdb passed the 5' RACE reads through MiXCR, listing each CDR3 protein once. This sample has about 800,000 distinct CDR3 sequences, with roughly 12% found just once. The sample comprised blood, either unsorted or a sorted T cell fraction (not recorded which). These receptors all stem from a male donor with ankylosing spondylitis. CDR3s include the opening cysteine and the closing phenylalanine or tryptophan. Fields, in order: D gene, J gene, V gene, clone size, CDR3 DNA, CDR3 protein. D genes are given only for firm matches. Part of the rows lack a size; the others show once, few, many or a class for expanded clones.

D: TRBD1; J: TRBJ1-2; V: TRBV20-1; size: many; DNA: TGCAGTGCTAAACCCAGGGGGCCCTATGGCTACACCTTC; CDR3: CSAKPRGPYGYTF
D: TRBD1; J: TRBJ2-2; V: TRBV30; size: -; DNA: TGTGCCTGGGTCAGGGGGCTAGGCGACACCGGGGAGCTGTTTTTT; CDR3: CAWVRGLGDTGELFF
D: -; J: TRBJ2-1; V: TRBV20-1; size: once; DNA: TGCAGTGCCCCCGGAGAGCGGTACTACACTGAGCAGTTCTTC; CDR3: CSAPGERYYTEQFF
D: -; J: TRBJ2-5; V: TRBV5-6; size: -; DNA: TGTGCCAGCAGCGGACTCCCCCCTAGGGAGACCCAGTACTTC; CDR3: CASSGLPPRETQYF
D: TRBD1; J: TRBJ2-2; V: TRBV24-1; size: few; DNA: TGTGCCACCAGTGCCCGGACAGGGATCCCGAACACCGGGGAGCTGTTTTTT; CDR3: CATSARTGIPNTGELFF
D: TRBD2; J: TRBJ2-7; V: TRBV14; size: -; DNA: TGTGCCAGCAGCCGAGGGACTAGCGGACTCTACGAGCAGTACTTC; CDR3: CASSRGTSGLYEQYF
D: TRBD2; J: TRBJ2-1; V: TRBV11-3; size: -; DNA: TGTGCCAGCAAGCGGGAGGGCTCCTACAATGAGCAGTTCTTC; CDR3: CASKREGSYNEQFF
D: -; J: TRBJ1-1; V: TRBV7-2; size: -; DNA: TGTGCCAGCAGCTTACGGATGGGGAACACTGAAGCTTTCTTT; CDR3: CASSLRMGNTEAFF
D: TRBD2; J: TRBJ2-7; V: TRBV5-1; size: -; DNA: TGCGCCAGCAGCCCCCTCGCGCGGGAGTTGGCCTACGAGCAGTACTTC; CDR3: CASSPLARELAYEQYF
D: -; J: TRBJ1-4; V: TRBV12-3/TRBV12-4; size: -; DNA: TGTGCCAGCAGTTGGTCCAGGTCTGAAAAACTGTTTTTT; CDR3: CASSWSRSEKLFF
D: TRBD1; J: TRBJ2-1; V: TRBV27; size: once; DNA: TGTGCCAGCAGTTTAAAGGGACAGGTCAATGAGCAGTTCTTC; CDR3: CASSLKGQVNEQFF
D: TRBD1; J: TRBJ1-1; V: TRBV6-4; size: many; DNA: TGTGCCAGCAGTGCGGGACAGGGGATTACTGAAGCTTTCTTT; CDR3: CASSAGQGITEAFF
D: TRBD1; J: TRBJ2-1; V: TRBV7-7; size: few; DNA: TGTGCTAGCAGCCAGGCCCGGGACAGGGGACCACACAATGAGCAGTTCTTC; CDR3: CASSQARDRGPHNEQFF
D: TRBD1; J: TRBJ2-1; V: TRBV6-2/TRBV6-3; size: few; DNA: TGTGCCAGCAGTCGTTCGACAGGGGGCCCGTTCTTC; CDR3: CASSRSTGGPFF
D: TRBD2; J: TRBJ2-2; V: TRBV29-1; size: few; DNA: TGCAGCGTTGTTGGGACTAGCGGGAAATCTGGGGAGCTGTTTTTT; CDR3: CSVVGTSGKSGELFF
D: TRBD2; J: TRBJ2-1; V: TRBV5-1; size: -; DNA: TGCGCCAGCAGCGCCCCGACTAGCGGGTCCAACAATGAGCAGTTCTTC; CDR3: CASSAPTSGSNNEQFF
D: TRBD1; J: TRBJ2-4; V: TRBV5-4; size: -; DNA: TGTGCCAGCAGCTCTCCGGGACAGGGGATGCGGTACTTC; CDR3: CASSSPGQGMRYF
D: -; J: TRBJ2-7; V: TRBV15; size: -; DNA: TGTGCCACCAGCAGAGGGGCATTTGGGGACGAGCAGTACTTC; CDR3: CATSRGAFGDEQYF
D: -; J: TRBJ1-6; V: TRBV4-1; size: few; DNA: TGCGCCAGCAGCCAGTTTTCTGATCCGGGGTATTCACCCCTCCACTTT; CDR3: CASSQFSDPGYSPLHF
D: -; J: TRBJ1-1; V: TRBV29-1; size: few; DNA: TGCAGCGTTGGTCTTCGGGCAGGCACTGAAGCTTTCTTT; CDR3: CSVGLRAGTEAFF
D: -; J: TRBJ1-1; V: TRBV4-2; size: few; DNA: TGTGCCAGCAGCCACGTCGGGCCAGGGAACACTGAAGCTTTCTTT; CDR3: CASSHVGPGNTEAFF
D: -; J: TRBJ1-5; V: TRBV11-2; size: -; DNA: TGTGCCAGCAGCTTTGGGCTACAGAAGGGCAATCAGCCCCAGCATTTT; CDR3: CASSFGLQKGNQPQHF
D: TRBD1; J: TRBJ2-7; V: TRBV20-1; size: many; DNA: TGCAGTGCTAGAGATCCGGGGACAGGGGGCCGCTACGAGCAGTACTTC; CDR3: CSARDPGTGGRYEQYF
D: -; J: TRBJ2-3; V: TRBV6-5; size: -; DNA: TGTGCCAGCAGTTTAAGATCGGCAGATACGCAGTATTTT; CDR3: CASSLRSADTQYF
D: TRBD1; J: TRBJ2-7; V: TRBV7-2; size: many; DNA: TGTGCCAGCGCGCCGGGACAGGGGCTCTACGAGCAGTACTTC; CDR3: CASAPGQGLYEQYF
D: -; J: TRBJ1-5; V: TRBV7-8; size: -; DNA: TGTGCCAGCAGCTTAAAGGCGGGAAATCAGCCCCAGCATTTT; CDR3: CASSLKAGNQPQHF
D: -; J: TRBJ2-3; V: TRBV11-2; size: -; DNA: TGTGCCAGCAGCTTAGATTCGGTACGAGAGATTAGCACAGATACGCAGTATTTT; CDR3: CASSLDSVREISTDTQYF
D: -; J: TRBJ2-7; V: TRBV20-1; size: few; DNA: TGCAGTGCTACCCCACATGCGGCCGCCTACGAGCAGTACTTC; CDR3: CSATPHAAAYEQYF
D: -; J: TRBJ2-7; V: TRBV20-1; size: few; DNA: TGCAGTGCTAGAGAACGGGGCGCATACGAGCAGTACTTC; CDR3: CSARERGAYEQYF
D: -; J: TRBJ2-2; V: TRBV6-1; size: -; DNA: TGTGCCAGCGGTAGGGGCTACCAAAACACCGGGGAGCTGTTTTTT; CDR3: CASGRGYQNTGELFF
D: -; J: TRBJ2-7; V: TRBV3-1; size: few; DNA: TGTGCCAGCAGCCGCACTCCCTCCGCGGACGAGCAGTACTTC; CDR3: CASSRTPSADEQYF
D: -; J: TRBJ2-2; V: TRBV20-1; size: -; DNA: TGCAGTGCTAGAAAGACTTCAACCGGGGAGCTGTTTTTT; CDR3: CSARKTSTGELFF
D: TRBD1; J: TRBJ1-2; V: TRBV29-1; size: few; DNA: TGCAGCGTCAGGGGGACAGTTTATGGCTACACCTTC; CDR3: CSVRGTVYGYTF
D: -; J: TRBJ1-5; V: TRBV4-3; size: few; DNA: TGCGCCAGCAGCCAAGGCCCTTGGGATCAGCCCCAGCATTTT; CDR3: CASSQGPWDQPQHF
D: -; J: TRBJ1-2; V: TRBV28; size: few; DNA: TGTGCCAGCAATAGGCAGACGGTTTTCGGCTACACCTTC; CDR3: CASNRQTVFGYTF
D: -; J: TRBJ2-5; V: TRBV10-3; size: few; DNA: TGTGCCATCGGAGGGTCCACAGAGACCCAGTACTTC; CDR3: CAIGGSTETQYF
D: -; J: TRBJ2-6; V: TRBV29-1; size: -; DNA: TGCAGCGTTGAAGGGCGGACGGAAGGGGCCAACGTCCTGACTTTC; CDR3: CSVEGRTEGANVLTF
D: TRBD2; J: TRBJ2-7; V: TRBV15; size: -; DNA: TGTGCCACCAGCAGAGCACTAGCGGGAGAAGGCTACGAGCAGTACTTC; CDR3: CATSRALAGEGYEQYF
D: TRBD1; J: TRBJ2-3; V: TRBV4-3; size: few; DNA: TGCGCCAGCAGCCAAGATCCACGACAGGGGAGGGATACGCAGTATTTT; CDR3: CASSQDPRQGRDTQYF
D: -; J: TRBJ2-2; V: TRBV19; size: -; DNA: TGTGCCAGTAGTTCCTACCGGCGGGGACGCACCGGGGAGCTGTTTTTT; CDR3: CASSSYRRGRTGELFF
D: -; J: TRBJ1-5; V: TRBV20-1; size: few; DNA: TGCAGTGCCAGACATAGGCCTAGGAATCAGCCCCAGCATTTT; CDR3: CSARHRPRNQPQHF
D: TRBD2; J: TRBJ2-7; V: TRBV4-2; size: few; DNA: TGTGCCAGCAGCCTGGGACCAGCGGGGTACGAGCAGTACTTC; CDR3: CASSLGPAGYEQYF
D: TRBD2; J: TRBJ2-7; V: TRBV5-5; size: -; DNA: TGTGCCAGCAGCCCGAGTGGGAGCGGGAACTACGAGCAGTACTTC; CDR3: CASSPSGSGNYEQYF
D: -; J: TRBJ2-7; V: TRBV29-1; size: many; DNA: TGCAGCGTTGAAGACGCCGGCGACGAGCAGTACTTC; CDR3: CSVEDAGDEQYF
D: TRBD1; J: TRBJ1-6; V: TRBV9; size: few; DNA: TGTGCCAGCAGCAAGGGGACAGGGGGAGTAGGTTCACCCCTCCACTTT; CDR3: CASSKGTGGVGSPLHF
D: TRBD2; J: TRBJ2-3; V: TRBV5-1; size: many; DNA: TGCGCCAGCAGCCTAGCGGGAGAGGCGAATACGCAGTATTTT; CDR3: CASSLAGEANTQYF
D: -; J: TRBJ2-1; V: TRBV29-1; size: -; DNA: TGCAGCGTCCGGCCTAGAGTTAGCTCCTACAATGAGCAGTTCTTC; CDR3: CSVRPRVSSYNEQFF
D: -; J: TRBJ1-1; V: TRBV4-2; size: many; DNA: TGTGCCAGCAGCCCCCGGGGGGGGAACACTGAAGCTTTCTTT; CDR3: CASSPRGGNTEAFF
D: TRBD2; J: TRBJ2-5; V: TRBV3-1; size: many; DNA: TGTGCCAGCAGCCAAGGACTAGCGGGAGGGGAGACCCAGTACTTC; CDR3: CASSQGLAGGETQYF
D: TRBD2; J: TRBJ2-1; V: TRBV6-2/TRBV6-3; size: -; DNA: TGTGCCAGCATGATCGGGACTAGCGGGCTGGAGCAGTTCTTC; CDR3: CASMIGTSGLEQFF
D: -; J: TRBJ1-6; V: TRBV20-1; size: -; DNA: TGCAGTGCTGGGGGATCGGGGGCACCTTATAATTCACCCCTCCACTTT; CDR3: CSAGGSGAPYNSPLHF
D: -; J: TRBJ2-3; V: TRBV7-2; size: few; DNA: TGTGCCAGCAGCTTAGCCACTTCCATAGATACGCAGTATTTT; CDR3: CASSLATSIDTQYF
D: TRBD2; J: TRBJ2-2; V: TRBV9; size: -; DNA: TGTGCCAGCAGCGTAATAGCGGGGGCTAACACCGGGGAGCTGTTTTTT; CDR3: CASSVIAGANTGELFF
D: -; J: TRBJ1-1; V: TRBV6-1; size: few; DNA: TGTGCCAGCAGTGAAGCGGTAGGTCGGGCTGAAGCTTTCTTT; CDR3: CASSEAVGRAEAFF
D: TRBD2; J: TRBJ2-7; V: TRBV18; size: few; DNA: TGTGCCAGCTCCCCAACTAGCGGGGTTTCCTACGAGCAGTACTTC; CDR3: CASSPTSGVSYEQYF